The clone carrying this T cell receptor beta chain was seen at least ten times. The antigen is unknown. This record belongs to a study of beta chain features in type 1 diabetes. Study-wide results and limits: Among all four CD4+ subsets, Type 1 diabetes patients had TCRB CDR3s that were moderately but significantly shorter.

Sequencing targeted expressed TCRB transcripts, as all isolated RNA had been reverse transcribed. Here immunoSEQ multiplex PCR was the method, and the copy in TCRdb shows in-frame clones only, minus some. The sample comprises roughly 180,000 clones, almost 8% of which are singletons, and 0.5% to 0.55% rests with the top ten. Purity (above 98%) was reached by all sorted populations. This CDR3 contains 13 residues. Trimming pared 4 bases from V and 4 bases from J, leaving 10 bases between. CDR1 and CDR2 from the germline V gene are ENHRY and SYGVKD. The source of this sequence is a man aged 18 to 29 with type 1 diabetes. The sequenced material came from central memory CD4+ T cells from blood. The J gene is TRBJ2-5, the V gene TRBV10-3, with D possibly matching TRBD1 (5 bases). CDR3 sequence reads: CAISGQLAETQYF. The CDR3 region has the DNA TGTGCCATCAGTGGACAGCTTGCAGAGACCCAGTACTTC.